The 9 T cell receptor beta chains below were found in one sample sequenced in a study of T cells after yellow fever vaccination. One entry per CDR3 protein, called by TCRdb with MiXCR from the 5' RACE reads. The sample lists about 320,000 distinct CDR3 sequences; roughly an eighth were seen once. Specimen: CD4+ T cells sorted from PBMCs, collected 15 days after the yellow fever booster vaccination. The origin of the receptors is a man between 18 and 35 years old who received the YFV17D yellow fever vaccine.

This clonotype was detected ten times or more. This chain connects TRBV6-6 to TRBJ2-1, with D hard to call. Trimming stripped 6 bases from V and 5 bases from J, with 14 bases between. There are 14 residues in the CDR3. Germline assignment: CDR1 MNHNY and CDR2 SVGAGI (reference sequence). Written as DNA, the CDR3 is TGTGCCAGCAGACCCCGCGCGGCCCACAATGAGCAGTTCTTC. Its translation is CASRPRAAHNEQFF.

The chain recombines TRBV7-9 with TRBJ2-2; no definite D call. CDR1 SEHNR and CDR2 FQNEAQ come from the germline V gene (reference sequence). The CDR3 is 18 amino acids. The V end lost 8 bases, the J end lost 0 bases, and 22 bases lay between the germline ends. In DNA form, the CDR3 reads TGTGCCAGCTCCCCTCGCCCTTGGTATTCCCCGAACACCGGGGAGCTGTTTTTT. Translated: CASSPRPWYSPNTGELFF.

This clonotype was recorded a few times. V is TRBV2 and J is TRBJ1-1; D uncertain. Looked up from germline, CDR1 is SNHLY and CDR2 is FYNNEI. Deletions cut 4 bases from V and 2 bases from J, with 8 bases between. CDR3 length equals 13 residues. CDR3 in amino acids: CASSGGVNTEAFF. DNA of the CDR3: TGTGCCAGCAGTGGAGGAGTTAACACTGAAGCTTTCTTT. Drawing the rest from reference TRBV2 and TRBJ1-1, the complete variable domain is EPEVTQTPSHQVTQMGQEVILRCVPISNHLYFYWYRQILGQKVEFLVSFYNNEISEKSEIFDDQFSVERPDGSNFTLKIRSTKLEDSAMYFCASSGGVNTEAFFGQGTRLTVV.

In its sample, this clonotype was seen a few times. The CDR3 DNA is TGTGCCAGCTCCCAAAGCGGTGCAGGGTCGGGCTATGGCTACACCTTC. Protein: CASSQSGAGSGYGYTF. The V call is TRBV18, the J call TRBJ1-2; tentative D call: TRBD1 (5 bases). There are 16 residues in the CDR3. Germline assignment: CDR1 KGHSH and CDR2 LQKENI. V dropped 6 bases and J dropped 4 bases, with 21 bases sitting between them.

This clonotype was seen ten or more times. The chain joins TRBV2 to TRBJ2-7, with 7 positions matching TRBD2. The CDR3 is 14 residues long. With V trimmed by 4 bases and J by 0 bases, 3 bases remained unmatched. Germline loops: CDR1 SNHLY, CDR2 FYNNEI. CDR3 coding DNA: TGTGCCAGCAGTGGGCGCGGGAGCTCCTACGAGCAGTACGTC. Translating gives CASSGRGSSYEQYV.

This clonotype was seen more than once but under ten times. The chain has TRBV7-3 and TRBJ2-2; D gene unclear. CDR3 length: 13 residues. With 4 bases removed from V and 7 bases from J, the gap between germline ends came to 10 bases. CDR1 is SGHTA, CDR2 FQGTGA, per germline. The CDR3 bases are TGTGCCAGCAGCTCGCAACTGGGCGGGGAGCTGTTTTTT. This codes for CASSSQLGGELFF. The full variable domain, completed using reference TRBV7-3 and TRBJ2-2, is GAGVSQTPSNKVTEKGKYVELRCDPISGHTALYWYRQSLGQGPEFLIYFQGTGAADDSGLPNDRFFAVRPEGSVSTLKIQRTERGDSAVYLCASSSQLGGELFFGEGSRLTVL.

V is TRBV7-3 and J is TRBJ2-7; possibly TRBD1 for D (6 bases). Trimming removed 2 bases from V and 5 bases from J, with 19 bases in between. This CDR3 comprises 16 residues. Germline CDR1 and CDR2: SGHTA and FQGTGA. The CDR3 is CASSLSPSRGMHEQYF. DNA for the CDR3: TGTGCCAGCAGCTTATCCCCTTCCAGGGGTATGCACGAGCAGTACTTC.

The chain joins TRBV7-2 to TRBJ2-1; TRBD1 matches 7 bases. The CDR3 has 14 amino acids. CDR1 is SGHTA, CDR2 FQGNSA, per germline. J lost 8 bases, V lost 5 bases, and 9 bases had no gene match. The CDR3 nucleotides read TGTGCCAGCAGCCTTATGACAGGGTCCGATGAGCAGTTCTTC. Translated: CASSLMTGSDEQFF.

This clonotype was detected many times. CDR3 DNA: TGCGCCAGCAGCGTGACAGGCTTCGGCTACGAGCAGTACTTC. It is translated as CASSVTGFGYEQYF. The chain combines TRBV5-1 with TRBJ2-7, with a tentative D call TRBD1 (6 bases). The CDR3 has 14 amino acids. The V end was cut by 4 bases, the J end by 3 bases, with 14 bases between. Germline-derived CDR1 and CDR2 are SGHRS and YFSETQ. The complete variable domain, with remaining parts taken from reference TRBV5-1 and TRBJ2-7, reads KAGVTQTPRYLIKTRGQQVTLSCSPISGHRSVSWYQQTPGQGLQFLFEYFSETQRNKGNFPGRFSGRQFSNSRSEMNVSTLELGDSALYLCASSVTGFGYEQYFGPGTRLTVT.